The 14 T cell receptor beta chains presented below share a single source sample, sequenced in a study of blood T cell repertoires in COVID-19. Here immunoSEQ multiplex PCR was the method, and the copy in TCRdb shows in-frame clones only, minus some. The table includes over 250,000 clones, 85% to 90% detected once. Sequenced: peripheral blood. These receptors were collected from a woman in her thirties or forties who had recovered from COVID-19.

The chain carries TRBV3-1 (or the pseudogene TRBV3-2) and TRBJ1-2; 10 bases line up with TRBD1. V dropped 4 bases and J dropped 4; count of bases not matched to a gene: 3. Germline V gives CDR1 LGHDT, CDR2 YNNKEL (reference sequence). The length of the CDR3 is 14 residues. The CDR3: CASSPRTGGYGYTF. Here the CDR3 DNA reads TGTGCCAGCAGCCCCCGGACAGGGGGCTATGGCTACACCTTC.

This clone was seen once. CDR3 DNA: TGTGCCAGCAGCTGGGACAGGGCCGACTATGGCTACACCTTC. Translating gives CASSWDRADYGYTF. The chain has TRBV5-6 and TRBJ1-2, with 9 nucleotides matching TRBD1. The CDR3 runs to 14 residues. J was trimmed by 3 bases and V by 3 bases; bases with no gene match: 3. CDR1 is SGHDT, CDR2 YYEEEE, per germline.

The chain carries TRBV27 and TRBJ1-2; perhaps TRBD1 as D (5 bases). The CDR3 extends over 13 amino acids. CDR1 is MNHEY and CDR2 is SMNVEV in the germline V gene (reference sequence). V lost 5 bases and J lost 7, with 14 bases in between. The CDR3 DNA is TGTGCCAGCAGTCCCCACAGGAGCAGTGGCTACACCTTC. Translation: CASSPHRSSGYTF.

The chain employs TRBV7-2 and TRBJ2-3; maybe TRBD2 (6 bases). The V and J ends lost 4 bases and 2 bases respectively, with 16 bases between them. Looked up from germline, CDR1 is SGHTA and CDR2 is FQGNSA. CDR3 length: 16 amino acids. CDR3 DNA sequence: TGTGCCAGCAGCTGGCGGGGCGGTGGAACCACAGATACGCAGTATTTT. This sequence encodes CASSWRGGGTTDTQYF.

V is TRBV27 and J is TRBJ2-1; a weak D match, TRBD1 (6 bases). V was cut by 2 bases and J by 6 bases, with 11 bases left in between. Germline CDR1 reads MNHEY; CDR2 reads SMNVEV (reference sequence). This CDR3 has 14 residues. CDR3 DNA: TGTGCCAGCAGTTTAGCAGCAGGGGCCAATGAGCAGTTCTTC. Protein sequence: CASSLAAGANEQFF.

In this sample, this clone turned up a few times. The CDR3 DNA sequence: TGCGCCAGCAGCCAAGTTCGTCTAGCCGGCCAAGAGACCCAGTACTTC. Translated: CASSQVRLAGQETQYF. The chain links TRBV4-1 to TRBJ2-5; D may be TRBD2 (5 bases). The CDR3 extends over 16 amino acids. V lost 1 base and J lost 1, with 13 bases in between. CDR1 and CDR2 (germline): MGHRA, YSYEKL.

V and J are TRBV4-3 and TRBJ1-2, with TRBD1 as a possible D gene (6 bases). Trimming removed 2 bases from V and 8 bases from J, with 9 bases in between. The CDR3 runs 12 residues. Germline lookup yields CDR1 LGHNA and CDR2 YSLEER. The CDR3 reads CASSQYRDGYTF. DNA for the CDR3: TGCGCCAGCAGCCAATACAGGGACGGCTACACCTTC.

This clone turned up a few times. The chain employs TRBV4-1 and TRBJ1-2, with D unclear. The V and J ends lost 1 base and 8 bases respectively, with 17 bases between them. The CDR3 contains 15 residues. CDR1 and CDR2 from the germline V gene are MGHRA and YSYEKL. CDR3 loop: CASSQGTDDPWGYTF. The CDR3 region has the DNA TGCGCCAGCAGCCAAGGGACTGACGACCCGTGGGGCTACACCTTC.

This chain links TRBV11-3 with TRBJ2-5, with D tentatively TRBD2 (5 bases). Germline V gene data show CDR1 as SGHNT and CDR2 as YENEEA. The V end was cut by 2 bases, the J end by 0 bases, with 7 bases between. The CDR3 runs to 14 residues. The CDR3 DNA is TGTGCCAGCAGCTTACTGCGGGACCAAGAGACCCAGTACTTC. Protein sequence: CASSLLRDQETQYF.

The chain employs TRBV6-5 and TRBJ2-7, with D maybe TRBD2 (6 bases). Trimming took 4 bases from V and 9 from J, leaving 16 bases between them. The germline V gene encodes CDR1 MNHEY and CDR2 SVGAGI. The CDR3 is made up of 13 amino acids. CDR3 nucleotide sequence: TGTGCCAGCAGTTTCGGGAGCCAGGGTGGGCAGTACTTC. Translation: CASSFGSQGGQYF.

The V gene is TRBV25-1, the J gene TRBJ1-4; possibly TRBD1 for D (5 bases). Germline lookup yields CDR1 MGHDK and CDR2 SYGVNS. The CDR3 length is 13 residues. V lost 8 bases to trimming and J lost 5 bases, with 12 bases between them. CDR3 nucleotides: TGTGCCAGCCGCGCGGGGGGGAATGAAAAACTGTTTTTT. Translated: CASRAGGNEKLFF.

This clone was found once. This chain uses TRBV4-3 with TRBJ2-1; the D gene is possibly TRBD1 (8 bases). Germline V gene lookup returns CDR1 LGHNA and CDR2 YSLEER. The V end was cut by 2 bases, the J end by 7 bases, with 12 bases between. The CDR3 runs 14 residues. The DNA of the CDR3 is TGCGCCAGCAGCCAATACAGGGGGGGGAATGAGCAGTTCTTC. This sequence encodes CASSQYRGGNEQFF.

The rearrangement joins TRBV20-1 to TRBJ1-2, with unresolved D. The ends were cut back, 6 bases at V and 3 bases at J, with 8 bases in the middle. Germline V lookup: CDR1 DFQATT, CDR2 SNEGSKA (reference sequence). The CDR3 totals 11 residues. CDR3 nucleotides: TGCAGTGCCGGAGGAGACTATGGCTACACCTTC. It translates to CSAGGDYGYTF.

The chain carries TRBV4-3 and TRBJ1-2; weak D call: TRBD1 (5 bases). CDR3 length equals 15 residues. CDR1 and CDR2 (germline): LGHNA, YSLEER. V was clipped by 2 bases and J by 4 bases, with 14 bases between them. CDR3 loop: CASSQYSGALYGYTF. Here the CDR3 DNA reads TGCGCCAGCAGCCAATACAGTGGGGCCCTCTATGGCTACACCTTC.